This T cell receptor (beta chain) appears in the sequencing data of a study of shared T cell receptors in the human thymus (dated by TCRdb to the early 2020s). About the full investigation: The study examined how self-reactive, shared T-cell receptor alpha chains are generated in the human thymus.

Libraries came from the immunoSEQ multiplex PCR assay. The clones in this table, taken by TCRdb from immuneACCESS, are in-frame only. Not every clone is retained; where verified, under half of the shortfall comes from an unresolved V gene, and the cause of the rest is unknown. This sample lists 72,000 or so clones; nearly 95% were detected once. Less than 0.04% of the sample lies in the top ten. Comment on this clone: Its target antigen remains unknown. Base-call qualities are not available, and no considerably larger clone is one nucleotide away.

The germline V end is reduced by 2 bases and the J end by 3 bases; junction bases left unmatched: 5. CDR1 and CDR2, per the germline V gene, are SGHTA and FQGNSA. The CDR3 spans 15 residues, from the cysteine through the phenylalanine. Of all the DNA, just the CDR3 is kept, 45 bases in frame from base 1. Sequences were obtained from thymocytes. Here the chain combines TRBV7-2 and TRBJ2-5, with 8 bases matching TRBD2. This clonotype originated in a human donor. The sequenced DNA: TGTGCCAGCAGCTTATTAGCGGGGCCTGAAGAGACCCAGTACTTC. It encodes CASSLLAGPEETQYF. With the portions outside the CDR3 filled from the reference TRBV7-2 and TRBJ2-5 genes, the complete variable region becomes GAGVSQSPSNKVTEKGKDVELRCDPISGHTALYWYRQSLGQGLEFLIYFQGNSAPDKSGLPSDRFSAERTGGSVSTLTIQRTQQEDSAVYLCASSLLAGPEETQYFGPGTRLLVL.